This T cell receptor beta chain was observed in a study of Graves' ophthalmopathy and Graves' hyperthyroidism. A note on this clonotype: At one end the junction does not follow the germline gene, possibly because of a read error.

Beta-chain TCR CDR3 regions were amplified from RNA transcripts. The workflow started with a first-round RT-PCR run with HTBI primers and then moved on to a second-round multiplex PCR. TCRdb re-analysed the multiplex PCR reads in MiXCR, keeping a single row per CDR3 protein. The top ten hold roughly 7% of the sample, which has about 380,000 distinct CDR3 sequences, approximately 15% seen once. CDR1 is LNHDA and CDR2 is SQIVND in the germline V gene (reference sequence). CDR3 length: 15 amino acids. What was sequenced was peripheral blood. The chain carries TRBV19 and TRBJ1-3, with D perhaps matching TRBD1 (6 bases). This receptor was identified in a woman between 18 and 30 years old with stable Graves' hyperthyroidism. CDR3 sequence reads: CASTTYQGLGNTTYF. In DNA form, the CDR3 reads TGTGCCAGTACCACGTACCAGGGGCTGGGAAACACCACATATTTT.